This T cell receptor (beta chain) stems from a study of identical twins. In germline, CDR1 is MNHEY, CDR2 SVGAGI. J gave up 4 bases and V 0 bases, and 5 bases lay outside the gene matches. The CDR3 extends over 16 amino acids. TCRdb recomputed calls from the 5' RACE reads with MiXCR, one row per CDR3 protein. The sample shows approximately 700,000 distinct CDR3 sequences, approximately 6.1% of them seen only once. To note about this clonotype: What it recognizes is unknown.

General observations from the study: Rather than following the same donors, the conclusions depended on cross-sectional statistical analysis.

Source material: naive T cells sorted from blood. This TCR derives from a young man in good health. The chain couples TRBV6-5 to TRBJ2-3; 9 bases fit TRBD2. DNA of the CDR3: TGTGCCAGCAGTTACTCGAAACTAGCGGGCTCAGATACGCAGTATTTT. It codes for CASSYSKLAGSDTQYF.